The T cell receptor (beta chain) under discussion was sequenced for a study of CD8 T cells in Susac syndrome. When the RNA was reverse transcribed, random hexamers were used with an input of roughly 0.45 to 1 ug. TCRdb itself ran the immunoSEQ multiplex PCR reads through MiXCR, one entry per CDR3 protein. The repertoire holds about 76,000 distinct CDR3 sequences, with approximately 93% as singletons. This clonotype is a singleton in its sample. Germline V gene data show CDR1 as SGHRS and CDR2 as YFSETQ. The trim removed 6 bases at V and 5 bases at J, leaving 7 bases unmatched. CDR3 size: 13 residues. The V and J genes are TRBV5-1 and TRBJ2-7, with TRBD1 identical over 8 bases. The specimen sequenced was CD8+ T cells from PBMCs. The origin of this receptor is a human donor with Susac syndrome. The CDR3 nucleotides are TGCGCCAGCAACTTAGGACAGGGCAACGAGCAGTACTTC. Translated, it gives CASNLGQGNEQYF.